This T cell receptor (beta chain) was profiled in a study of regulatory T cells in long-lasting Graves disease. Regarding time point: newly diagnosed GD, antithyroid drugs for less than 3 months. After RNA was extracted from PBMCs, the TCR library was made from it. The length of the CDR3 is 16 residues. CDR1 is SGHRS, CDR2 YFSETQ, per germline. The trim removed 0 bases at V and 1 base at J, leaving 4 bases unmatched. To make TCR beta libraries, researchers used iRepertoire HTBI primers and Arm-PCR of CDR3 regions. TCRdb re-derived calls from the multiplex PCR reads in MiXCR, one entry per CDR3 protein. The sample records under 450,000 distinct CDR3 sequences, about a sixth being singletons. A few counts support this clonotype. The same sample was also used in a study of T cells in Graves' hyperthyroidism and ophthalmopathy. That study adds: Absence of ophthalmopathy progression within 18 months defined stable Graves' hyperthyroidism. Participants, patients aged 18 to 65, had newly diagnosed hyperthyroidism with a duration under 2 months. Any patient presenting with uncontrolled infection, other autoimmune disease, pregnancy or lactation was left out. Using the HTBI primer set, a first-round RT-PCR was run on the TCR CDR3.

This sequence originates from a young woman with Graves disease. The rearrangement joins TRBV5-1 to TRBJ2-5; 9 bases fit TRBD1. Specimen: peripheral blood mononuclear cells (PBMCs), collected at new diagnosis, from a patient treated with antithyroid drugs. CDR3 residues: CASSLGGTGRQETQYF. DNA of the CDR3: TGCGCCAGCAGCTTGGGGGGGACAGGGCGCCAAGAGACCCAGTACTTC.